This T cell receptor beta chain was profiled in a study of T cell repertoires in cytomegalovirus infection. Whole-study context: Public signatures in TCR beta pointed to CMV infection and matching HLA type. Overall study findings and caveats: Dominant in the ex vivo response were TCR beta clonotypes restricted by HLA-C and specific for CMV.

The CDR3 is made up of 16 amino acids. Germline V gives CDR1 SGHTA, CDR2 FQGNSA. Details on this clonotype: Antigen specificity is unknown. A much larger clone differs by one base, so this may be a read error.

In TCRdb, the reads were re-called with MiXCR into one record per CDR3 protein. The sample yields 310,000 or so distinct CDR3 sequences, roughly a quarter seen once. The chain joins TRBV7-2 to TRBJ2-3; 8 bases are shared with TRBD2. Sequencing input: PBMCs. The TCR originated in a human donor in good health (CMV status not recorded). Some clones in this sample may be carry-over from other donors' samples. CDR3 amino acids: CASSLGAGGWTDTKYF. The CDR3 region has the DNA TGTGCCAGCAGCTTAGGGGCGGGGGGCTGGACAGATACGAAGTATTTT.